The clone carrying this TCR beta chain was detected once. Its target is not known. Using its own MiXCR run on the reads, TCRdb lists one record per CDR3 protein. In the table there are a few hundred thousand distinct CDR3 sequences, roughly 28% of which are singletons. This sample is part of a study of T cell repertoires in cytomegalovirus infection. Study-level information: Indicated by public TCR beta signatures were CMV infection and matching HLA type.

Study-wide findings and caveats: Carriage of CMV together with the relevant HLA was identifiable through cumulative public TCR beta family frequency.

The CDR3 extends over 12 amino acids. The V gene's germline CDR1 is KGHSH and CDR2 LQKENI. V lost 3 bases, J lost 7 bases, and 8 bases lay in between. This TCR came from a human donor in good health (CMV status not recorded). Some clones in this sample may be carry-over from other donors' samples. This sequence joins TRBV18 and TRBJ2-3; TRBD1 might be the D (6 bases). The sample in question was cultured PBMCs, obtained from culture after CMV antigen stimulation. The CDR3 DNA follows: TGTGCCAGCTCACCGGGGGCATATACGCAGTATTTT. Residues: CASSPGAYTQYF.